Listed here are 9 T cell receptor beta chains from one sample, sequenced in a study of early T cells in non-severe SARS-CoV-2 infection. TCRdb called the 5' RACE reads again in MiXCR, with one record for every CDR3 protein. Of tens of thousands of distinct CDR3 sequences in the sample, roughly a tenth are singletons; the top ten hold over 4%. This sample comprised whole blood, obtained at baseline. The receptors stem from an adult who was a healthcare worker with PCR-confirmed SARS-CoV-2 infection or an uninfected control (not recorded which).

V usage is TRBV10-1 and J usage is TRBJ1-5; the D gene is possibly TRBD1 (5 bases). Trimming stripped 6 bases from V and 0 bases from J, with 6 bases between. In germline, CDR1 is WNHNN, CDR2 SYGVQD (reference sequence). The length of the CDR3 is 13 residues. In nucleotides, the CDR3 is TGCGCCAGCAGGACAGTTAGCAATCAGCCCCAGCATTTT. Translating it yields CASRTVSNQPQHF.

Regarding this clonotype: Relative to the germline gene, one junction end is altered; a read error may explain this. The chain has TRBV24-1 and TRBJ1-1; the D is unclear. The CDR3 extends over 11 amino acids. The V gene's germline CDR1 is KGHDR and CDR2 SFDVKD. CDR3 protein: CATSDNTEAFF. DNA for the CDR3: TGTGCCACCAGTGACAACACGGAAGCTTTCTTT.

The chain carries TRBV20-1 and TRBJ1-6, with TRBD1 matching 8 bases. There are 18 residues in the CDR3. The ends lost 0 bases at V and 7 bases at J; junction bases unmatched: 14. CDR1 and CDR2 (germline): DFQATT, SNEGSKA (reference sequence). CDR3 sequence reads: CSARDRGQGTSVNSPLHF. The CDR3 DNA sequence: TGCAGTGCTAGAGATCGTGGACAGGGCACGAGCGTCAATTCACCCCTCCACTTT.

This clonotype came up a few times. The CDR3 region is CASSLEGSLAGNTIYF. In DNA form, the CDR3 reads TGTGCCAGCAGCTTAGAAGGCTCCTTGGCTGGAAACACCATATATTTT. The V gene is TRBV7-9, the J gene TRBJ1-3; D not resolved. The ends were cut back, 1 base at V and 2 bases at J, with 12 bases in the middle. The germline V gene encodes CDR1 SEHNR and CDR2 FQNEAQ (reference sequence). This CDR3 has 16 amino acids. Complete variable domain (other parts from reference TRBV7-9 and TRBJ1-3): DTGVSQNPRHKITKRGQNVTFRCDPISEHNRLYWYRQTLGQGPEFLTYFQNEAQLEKSRLLSDRFSAERPKGSFSTLEIQRTEQGDSAMYLCASSLEGSLAGNTIYFGEGSWLTVV.

This clonotype has ten or more counts. The chain carries TRBV5-1 and TRBJ2-7; TRBD2 matches at 10 bases. The CDR3 spans 16 residues. The junction had 6 bases not matched to a gene; V was cut back by 2 bases and J by 1 base. Germline values: CDR1 SGHRS, CDR2 YFSETQ. CDR3 in amino acids: CASSFVIAGGSYEQYF. The CDR3 DNA reads TGCGCCAGCAGCTTCGTAATAGCGGGAGGTTCCTACGAGCAGTACTTC.

This clonotype was observed a handful of times. The V and J genes are TRBV18 and TRBJ2-3, with D maybe TRBD2 (5 bases). This CDR3 is built from 14 residues. The germline V gene encodes CDR1 KGHSH and CDR2 LQKENI. The V and J ends lost 6 bases and 1 base respectively, with 11 bases between them. The CDR3 protein is CASSQSGGTDTQYF. For the CDR3, the DNA is TGTGCCAGCTCGCAGAGCGGAGGCACAGATACGCAGTATTTT. The whole variable domain, remainder taken from reference TRBV18 and TRBJ2-3, is NAGVMQNPRHLVRRRGQEARLRCSPMKGHSHVYWYRQLPEEGLKFMVYLQKENIIDESGMPKERFSAEFPKEGPSILRIQQVVRGDSAAYFCASSQSGGTDTQYFGPGTRLTVL.

The table lists this clonotype with a few counts. The genes are TRBV7-2 and TRBJ2-1, with D uncertain. This CDR3 is built from 14 residues. Trimming shortened V by 5 bases and J by 4 bases, and 12 bases separated the two germline ends. Germline V CDR1 and CDR2: SGHTA, FQGNSA. CDR3 residues: CASSPASTYNEQFF. As DNA, the CDR3 is TGTGCCAGCAGCCCAGCCTCGACTTACAATGAGCAGTTCTTC. The entire variable domain, with the rest obtained from reference TRBV7-2 and TRBJ2-1, is as follows: GAGVSQSPSNKVTEKGKDVELRCDPISGHTALYWYRQSLGQGLEFLIYFQGNSAPDKSGLPSDRFSAERTGGSVSTLTIQRTQQEDSAVYLCASSPASTYNEQFFGPGTRLTVL.

The chain combines TRBV27 with TRBJ1-6, with D tentatively TRBD1 (6 bases). Germline CDR1 is MNHEY and CDR2 is SMNVEV (reference sequence). Trimming removed 6 bases from V and 2 bases from J, with 14 bases in between. The CDR3 is 16 amino acids. The CDR3 nucleotides read TGTGCCAGCAGCCCTAAACAGGGCGCCTATAATTCACCCCTCCACTTT. This encodes CASSPKQGAYNSPLHF.

The chain combines TRBV28 with TRBJ1-2; 9 bases line up with TRBD1. The germline V gene has CDR1 MDHEN and CDR2 SYDVKM. This CDR3 is built from 14 residues. Germline trimming cut 2 bases from V and 4 bases from J; bases unmatched to any gene: 2. The CDR3 sequence is CASSLGGQGYGYTF. The CDR3, as DNA: TGTGCCAGCAGTTTAGGGGGACAGGGCTATGGCTACACCTTC.